Given below is one T cell receptor beta chain in context. These data are taken from a study of blood T cell repertoires in COVID-19. Study as a whole: Samples came from the United States, Italy and Spain, spanning acute and convalescent COVID-19.

Authors' processing steps: The authors estimated nucleated cell counts from reference gene primer amplification. Some clones are missing from TCRdb's copy, which holds only in-frame ones; the method was immunoSEQ multiplex PCR. For V, J and clone size, that table is used; D and trimming come from the DNA. This sample has tens of thousands of clones, with approximately 86% found just once. Per germline, CDR1 SGHVS and CDR2 FQNEAQ. CDR3 length: 19 residues. Trimming took 7 bases from V and 7 from J; bases not matched to a gene: 25. The sequence was collected from a man aged 55-75 years with acute or convalescent COVID-19. V is TRBV7-8 and J is TRBJ1-5, with 7 positions matching TRBD1. Sequenced material: peripheral blood. CDR3 sequence: CASTTQEGAAPRGGQPQHF. The CDR3 DNA sequence: TGTGCCAGCACTACCCAGGAGGGGGCCGCACCCAGGGGAGGACAGCCCCAGCATTTT.